Each of the 23 T cell receptor beta chains below was sequenced from the same sample in a study of blood T cell repertoires in COVID-19. The table came from immunoSEQ multiplex PCR; TCRdb's copy has only in-frame clones and leaves some out. The profile shows 50,000 or so clones, about 83% of them singletons. The sequencing sample was made of peripheral blood. These receptors were taken from a man aged 40-55 years with acute or convalescent COVID-19.

The table lists this clone with a count of one. The CDR3 coding sequence is TGTGCCAGCTCGGGGAACACCGGGGAGCTGTTTTTT. This encodes CASSGNTGELFF. V and J are TRBV7-9 and TRBJ2-2; D is unclear. This CDR3 has 12 residues. Germline CDR1 reads SEHNR; CDR2 reads FQNEAQ (reference sequence). The V end was cut by 8 bases, the J end by 1 base, with 5 bases between.

The J gene is TRBJ2-1, the V gene TRBV7-9; D is ambiguous. Trimming removed 4 bases at V and 7 bases at J, with 8 bases between. The CDR3 is 12 residues long. CDR1 and CDR2 from the germline V gene are SEHNR and FQNEAQ (reference sequence). CDR3 region: CASSYNRNEQFF. The DNA of the CDR3 is TGTGCCAGCAGCTACAACAGAAATGAGCAGTTCTTC.

The chain recombines TRBV12-3 or TRBV12-4 with TRBJ1-3, with D possibly matching TRBD1 (5 bases). The CDR3 extends over 13 amino acids. The ends were cut back, 10 bases at V and 4 bases at J, with 14 bases in the middle. CDR3 loop: CATKGPAGNTIYF. The CDR3 DNA is TGTGCCACCAAGGGGCCAGCGGGAAACACCATATATTTT.

The chain couples TRBV5-4 to TRBJ2-7, with 7 bases aligning to TRBD1. Trimming at V came to 5 bases and at J to 5 bases, leaving 7 bases not matched to a gene. Germline V gene lookup returns CDR1 SGHNT and CDR2 YYREEE (reference sequence). This CDR3 has 13 residues. The CDR3 DNA follows: TGTGCCAGCAGTTACAGGGGATTCAACGAGCAGTACGTC. Its protein is CASSYRGFNEQYV.

The J gene is TRBJ2-1, the V gene TRBV7-2, with 9 nucleotides matching TRBD2. There are 12 residues in the CDR3. Per the germline V gene, CDR1 is SGHTA and CDR2 is FQGNSA. The J segment lost 15 bases and the V segment lost 4 bases, leaving 7 bases of the junction unmatched. CDR3 residues: CASSSVSGGSFF. In nucleotides, the CDR3 is TGTGCCAGCAGCTCAGTAAGCGGGGGGTCGTTCTTC.

The CDR3 reads CASRQVNTEAFF. Written as DNA, the CDR3 is TGTGCCAGCAGACAGGTCAACACTGAAGCTTTCTTT. This rearrangement joins TRBV6-5 to TRBJ1-1; weak D call: TRBD1 (5 bases). The CDR3 has 12 residues. With 6 bases removed from V and 2 bases from J, the gap between germline ends came to 7 bases. Germline-derived CDR1 and CDR2 are MNHEY and SVGAGI.

By sample share, this clone is medium-sized. The V call is TRBV2, the J call TRBJ1-2; D is uncertain. Germline V gene sequence: CDR1 SNHLY, CDR2 FYNNEI. V dropped 0 bases and J dropped 0 bases, with 5 bases sitting between them. CDR3 length equals 14 residues. CDR3 sequence (DNA): TGTGCCAGCAGTGAAGCCCCGGCTAACTATGGCTACACCTTC. This gives the protein CASSEAPANYGYTF.

The gene calls are TRBV9 and TRBJ1-1; D is unresolved. The germline CDR1 and CDR2 sequences are SGDLS and YYNGEE. Deletions cut 5 bases from V and 5 bases from J, with 13 bases between. The CDR3 totals 13 residues. CDR3 sequence (DNA): TGTGCCAGCAGTAAGACACCGTATACTGAAGCTTTCTTT. This sequence encodes CASSKTPYTEAFF.

The chain combines TRBV7-9 with TRBJ2-3; D not resolved. V was cut by 6 bases and J by 2 bases, with 9 bases left in between. CDR1 and CDR2 from the germline V gene are SEHNR and FQNEAQ (reference sequence). There are 13 residues in the CDR3. The CDR3 loop reads CASSSAYTDTQYF. DNA of the CDR3: TGTGCCAGCAGTTCCGCCTACACAGATACGCAGTATTTT.

The chain couples TRBV7-9 to TRBJ1-1; D not certain. The CDR3 runs to 13 residues. CDR1 SEHNR and CDR2 FQNEAQ come from the germline V gene (reference sequence). The V end was cut by 2 bases, the J end by 1 base, with 5 bases between. This CDR3 reads CASSLSGNTEAFF. The CDR3 DNA is TGTGCCAGCAGCTTATCGGGGAACACTGAAGCTTTCTTT.

This chain joins TRBV6-1 and TRBJ1-5, with TRBD1 as a possible D gene (5 bases). CDR1 and CDR2 (germline): MNHNS, SASEGT. The CDR3 consists of 14 residues. Trimming removed 3 bases at V and 7 bases at J, with 13 bases between. The chain's CDR3 is CASSESQGGQPQHF. The CDR3 coding sequence is TGTGCCAGCAGTGAGTCGCAGGGAGGACAGCCCCAGCATTTT.

V usage is TRBV19 and J usage is TRBJ1-2; 8 bases are shared with TRBD1. CDR3 length: 15 residues. V gave up 6 bases and J gave up 4 bases; unmatched junction bases: 10. The germline CDR1 and CDR2 sequences are LNHDA and SQIVND (reference sequence). The CDR3 reads CASRNGQGSIYGYTF. The CDR3 nucleotides are TGTGCCAGTAGGAACGGACAGGGAAGTATCTATGGCTACACCTTC.

The rearrangement uses TRBV2 and TRBJ1-5; 10 nucleotides align to TRBD1. J was trimmed by 1 base and V by 6 bases; bases with no gene match: 3. CDR3 length: 15 amino acids. Per the germline V gene, CDR1 is SNHLY and CDR2 is FYNNEI. The CDR3 sequence is CASSGTGESNQPQHF. CDR3 nucleotides: TGTGCCAGCAGCGGGACAGGGGAGAGCAATCAGCCCCAGCATTTT.

The chain links TRBV5-6 to TRBJ2-1, with 10 bases identical to TRBD2. The V gene's germline CDR1 is SGHDT and CDR2 YYEEEE. J gave up 10 bases and V 4 bases, and 11 bases lay outside the gene matches. The length of the CDR3 is 15 residues. The CDR3 protein is CASSPTSGRVYEQFF. The DNA for the CDR3 is TGTGCCAGCAGCCCGACGAGCGGGAGGGTCTACGAGCAGTTCTTC.

This chain uses TRBV9 with TRBJ2-3; 9 bases are shared with TRBD2. The CDR3 has 15 amino acids. After removal of 3 bases from V and 5 bases from J, the junction contained 7 bases not matched to a gene. Germline CDR1 is SGDLS and CDR2 is YYNGEE. The CDR3 DNA sequence: TGTGCCAGCAGCGCTGGGCTAGCGGGAAGAGATACGCAGTATTTT. Translation gives CASSAGLAGRDTQYF.

V gene TRBV2 combines with J gene TRBJ1-4, with D perhaps TRBD1 (6 bases). The V end was cut by 6 bases, the J end by 8 bases, with 13 bases between. This CDR3 spans 13 amino acids. CDR1 and CDR2 (germline): SNHLY, FYNNEI. CDR3 DNA sequence: TGTGCCAGCAGCCGACAGGCCGGGGAAAAACTGTTTTTT. It translates to CASSRQAGEKLFF. The full variable domain, with the rest looked up from reference TRBV2 and TRBJ1-4, is EPEVTQTPSHQVTQMGQEVILRCVPISNHLYFYWYRQILGQKVEFLVSFYNNEISEKSEIFDDQFSVERPDGSNFTLKIRSTKLEDSAMYFCASSRQAGEKLFFGSGTQLSVL.

This clone turned up a few times. J is TRBJ1-1 and V is TRBV11-2; TRBD1 matches at 7 bases. Germline lookup yields CDR1 SGHAT and CDR2 FQNNGV. The CDR3 consists of 16 residues. J gave up 0 bases and V 3 bases, and 7 bases lay outside the gene matches. This CDR3 is CASSFTTGRMNTEAFF. CDR3 nucleotides: TGTGCCAGCAGCTTCACGACAGGGCGAATGAACACTGAAGCTTTCTTT.

V usage is TRBV7-8 and J usage is TRBJ2-7; D not certain. Germline assignment: CDR1 SGHVS and CDR2 FQNEAQ. The CDR3 runs 13 residues. V shed 0 bases and J shed 8 bases, with 11 bases lying between them. CDR3 nucleotide sequence: TGTGCCAGCAGCTTAGCAGACTCTATGCAGCAGTACGTC. Translated: CASSLADSMQQYV.

The J gene is TRBJ2-3, the V gene TRBV5-1; 10 nucleotides agree with TRBD1. Germline-derived CDR1 and CDR2 are SGHRS and YFSETQ. V trimming: 4 bases; J trimming: 1 base; junction bases outside the gene matches: 3. The CDR3 covers 15 residues. The CDR3 sequence is CASSIGQGGTDTQYF. The CDR3 DNA reads as TGCGCCAGCAGCATAGGACAGGGGGGCACAGATACGCAGTATTTT.

The gene calls are TRBV7-7 and TRBJ2-2; a weak D match, TRBD1 (6 bases). The CDR3 contains 14 residues. In germline, CDR1 is SSHAT, CDR2 FNYEAQ (reference sequence). The ends were cut back, 2 bases at V and 4 bases at J, with 8 bases in the middle. CDR3 sequence (DNA): TGTGCCAGCAGCTTAACCAGGGGCACCGGGGAGCTGTTTTTT. Protein sequence: CASSLTRGTGELFF.

J is TRBJ1-2 and V is TRBV19; D is possibly TRBD1 (6 bases). Germline values: CDR1 LNHDA, CDR2 SQIVND (reference sequence). The CDR3 contains 13 residues. The V gene lost 4 bases and the J gene lost 4 bases, with 10 bases spanning the gap. The DNA for the CDR3 is TGTGCCAGTAGTACAGGGGAGGGCTATGGCTACACCTTC. It specifies CASSTGEGYGYTF.

V is TRBV5-1 and J is TRBJ1-4; TRBD1 matches at 9 bases. Trimming removed 3 bases from V and 5 bases from J; junction bases left unmatched: 5. This CDR3 is built from 15 residues. Germline V gene data show CDR1 as SGHRS and CDR2 as YFSETQ. The CDR3 DNA sequence: TGCGCCAGCAGCTCTTGGGGACAGGGAAATGAAAAACTGTTTTTT. Its protein product is CASSSWGQGNEKLFF.

This chain joins TRBV6-5 and TRBJ2-7, with 12 nucleotides matching TRBD2. Germline V lookup: CDR1 MNHEY, CDR2 SVGAGI. The CDR3 is 15 amino acids. After removal of 8 bases from V and 1 base from J, the junction contained 6 bases not matched to a gene. This CDR3 is CASSTSGRTSYEQYF. CDR3 coding DNA: TGTGCCAGCTCAACTAGCGGGAGGACTTCCTACGAGCAGTACTTC.